One sample yielded the 21 T cell receptor beta chains listed below, sequenced in a study of lymphopenia after photon versus proton radiotherapy. Generated by immunoSEQ multiplex PCR, the TCRdb table keeps only in-frame clones and is missing some. The sample records more than 60,000 clones, around 86% being singletons. The material sequenced was peripheral blood, taken from a patient treated with photon-based radiotherapy. All receptors come from a man in his forties with gastric cancer.

V usage is TRBV11-1 and J usage is TRBJ2-5; 13 positions match TRBD2. The germline CDR1 and CDR2 sequences are SGHAT and FQDESV (reference sequence). Trimming cost V 6 bases and J 5 bases; bases outside gene matches: 6. The CDR3 runs to 15 residues. The CDR3 sequence: CASRRLAGGGETQYF. The CDR3 DNA sequence: TGTGCCAGCAGGCGACTAGCGGGGGGCGGGGAGACCCAGTACTTC. The variable domain in full, completed from reference TRBV11-1 and TRBJ2-5, reads EAEVAQSPRYKITEKSQAVAFWCDPISGHATLYWYRQILGQGPELLVQFQDESVVDDSQLPKDRFSAERLKGVDSTLKIQPAELGDSAMYLCASRRLAGGGETQYFGPGTRLLVL.

V gene TRBV30 combines with J gene TRBJ2-7, with 9 positions matching TRBD1. This CDR3 comprises 14 residues. Germline trimming cut 4 bases from V and 1 base from J; bases unmatched to any gene: 5. Germline assignment: CDR1 GTSNPN and CDR2 SVGIG (reference sequence). This CDR3 reads CAWIGDRGSYEQYF. The CDR3 bases are TGTGCCTGGATTGGAGACAGGGGGTCCTACGAGCAGTACTTC.

This clone was observed a handful of times. The chain uses TRBV30 and TRBJ2-5; a possible D gene is TRBD2 (5 bases). There are 13 residues in the CDR3. The V gene lost 0 bases and the J gene lost 5 bases, with 10 bases spanning the gap. The germline V gene encodes CDR1 GTSNPN and CDR2 SVGIG (reference sequence). The CDR3 sequence is CAWSVGELETQYF. The CDR3 region has the DNA TGTGCCTGGAGTGTCGGGGAGCTGGAGACCCAGTACTTC.

This clone was seen just once. The chain is built from TRBV30 and TRBJ1-5; D might be TRBD1 (6 bases). The CDR3 contains 14 residues. V was shortened by 0 bases and J by 7 bases, with 13 bases between the two germline ends. Germline V CDR1 and CDR2: GTSNPN, SVGIG (reference sequence). The CDR3 sequence: CAWSVFGGRQPQHF. In DNA form, the CDR3 reads TGTGCCTGGAGTGTATTTGGGGGGCGGCAGCCCCAGCATTTT. The variable domain in full, with the rest retrieved from reference TRBV30 and TRBJ1-5, is SQTIHQWPATLVQPVGSPLSLECTVEGTSNPNLYWYRQAAGRGLQLLFYSVGIGQISSEVPQNLSASRPQDRQFILSSKKLLLSDSGFYLCAWSVFGGRQPQHFGDGTRLSIL.

This clone was detected a few times. The chain joins TRBV6-5 to TRBJ2-6; D ambiguous. The CDR3 is 16 amino acids. Germline CDR1 is MNHEY and CDR2 is SVGAGI. Deletions cut 2 bases from V and 0 bases from J, with 8 bases between. The CDR3 is CASSYGVYSGANVLTF. Written as DNA, the CDR3 is TGTGCCAGCAGTTACGGGGTCTACTCTGGGGCCAACGTCCTGACTTTC.

This CDR3 reads CASSVGGEGSNEQYF. DNA for the CDR3: TGTGCCAGCAGCGTAGGAGGGGAGGGTTCCAACGAGCAGTACTTC. The chain carries TRBV9 and TRBJ2-7; 7 bases map to TRBD2. This CDR3 has 15 residues. V lost 0 bases and J lost 5; bases outside the gene matches: 8. Germline lookup yields CDR1 SGDLS and CDR2 YYNGEE.

The V gene is TRBV5-6, the J gene TRBJ2-7; D call uncertain. Trimming removed 0 bases from V and 3 bases from J, with 1 base in between. The length of the CDR3 is 11 residues. The germline gives CDR1 SGHDT, CDR2 YYEEEE. The CDR3 here is CASSLDYEQYF. CDR3 coding DNA: TGTGCCAGCAGCTTGGACTACGAGCAGTACTTC.

This rearrangement joins TRBV28 to TRBJ1-2; D unresolved. Germline V CDR1 and CDR2: MDHEN, SYDVKM. This CDR3 comprises 12 residues. Trimming shortened V by 7 bases and J by 1 base, and 7 bases separated the two germline ends. CDR3 bases: TGTGCCAGCACTCAAAATAACTATGGCTACACCTTC. As protein: CASTQNNYGYTF.

The V gene is TRBV7-2, the J gene TRBJ2-7; 9 nucleotides align to TRBD2. This CDR3 is built from 14 residues. V dropped 2 bases and J dropped 4; count of bases not matched to a gene: 3. Per the germline V gene, CDR1 is SGHTA and CDR2 is FQGNSA. Here the CDR3 reads CASSLLAGRYEQYF. The CDR3 nucleotides read TGTGCCAGCAGCTTACTAGCGGGGAGGTACGAGCAGTACTTC.

The chain joins TRBV4-1 to TRBJ1-5; D is uncertain. The V gene's germline CDR1 is MGHRA and CDR2 YSYEKL. The CDR3 runs 14 residues. Trimming cost V 4 bases and J 2 bases, with 9 bases left between them. CDR3 nucleotides: TGCGCCAGCAGCCCCGGCCCCCGCAATCAGCCCCAGCATTTT. It specifies CASSPGPRNQPQHF.

As regards this clone: The same CDR3 arises from other DNA sequences in this sample as well. The chain recombines TRBV18 with TRBJ1-4; 12 bases are shared with TRBD1. Trimming removed 3 bases from V and 8 bases from J; junction bases left unmatched: 1. CDR1 KGHSH and CDR2 LQKENI come from the germline V gene. The CDR3 runs 14 residues. The DNA for the CDR3 is TGTGCCAGCTCACCGGGGACAGGGGGCGAAAAACTGTTTTTT. As protein: CASSPGTGGEKLFF.

This clone was picked up one time. This chain joins TRBV30 and TRBJ1-1; D perhaps matches TRBD1 (5 bases). Germline lookup yields CDR1 GTSNPN and CDR2 SVGIG (reference sequence). This CDR3 has 13 residues. Trimming cost V 4 bases and J 3 bases, with 12 bases left between them. In DNA form, the CDR3 reads TGTGCCTGGAATCACCAGGGATACACTGAAGCTTTCTTT. Translation gives CAWNHQGYTEAFF.

This clone came up once. The chain employs TRBV12-5 and TRBJ1-1; TRBD1 is a possible D gene (5 bases). The length of the CDR3 is 13 residues. Germline V CDR1 and CDR2: LGHNT, FRNRAP. The CDR3, as DNA: TGTGTGCTAGGCAGGGAGACGAGCACTGAAGCTTTCTTT. This encodes CVLGRETSTEAFF.

The CDR3 loop reads CASSLGGPHNEQFF. CDR3 nucleotides: TGCGCCAGCAGCTTGGGGGGGCCCCACAATGAGCAGTTCTTC. The chain is built from TRBV5-1 and TRBJ2-1, with D maybe TRBD1 (6 bases). Trimming stripped 0 bases from V and 5 bases from J, with 9 bases between. This CDR3 spans 14 amino acids. CDR1 and CDR2 (germline): SGHRS, YFSETQ.

The rearrangement links TRBV5-1 to TRBJ2-2, with TRBD1 as a possible D gene (6 bases). The V end was cut by 2 bases, the J end by 6 bases, with 17 bases between. Germline V gene sequence: CDR1 SGHRS, CDR2 YFSETQ. The CDR3 consists of 16 residues. The CDR3 sequence is CASSLTGTPRAGELFF. CDR3 nucleotides: TGCGCCAGCAGCTTAACCGGGACACCGAGGGCCGGGGAGCTGTTTTTT.

The rearrangement links TRBV5-8 to TRBJ1-4; the D gene is possibly TRBD1 (5 bases). Between the trimmed V and J ends, which lost 0 bases and 2 bases, there was a span of 5 bases. This CDR3 comprises 14 residues. Per the germline V gene, CDR1 is SGHTS and CDR2 is YDEGEE. The CDR3 sequence is CASSLAGTNEKLFF. CDR3 in DNA: TGTGCCAGCAGCTTGGCAGGGACTAATGAAAAACTGTTTTTT.

The chain carries TRBV5-1 and TRBJ1-2; weak D call: TRBD1 (6 bases). V lost 0 bases, J lost 4 bases, and 16 bases lay in between. This CDR3 spans 16 amino acids. From germline, CDR1 is SGHRS and CDR2 YFSETQ. This CDR3 reads CASSLGGAVGSYGYTF. The CDR3, as DNA: TGCGCCAGCAGCTTGGGGGGGGCCGTTGGTTCCTATGGCTACACCTTC.

The genes are TRBV19 and TRBJ2-7, with TRBD1 identical over 10 bases. The CDR3 contains 13 residues. CDR1 and CDR2 from the germline V gene are LNHDA and SQIVND (reference sequence). J gave up 7 bases and V 7 bases, and 7 bases lay outside the gene matches. The chain's CDR3 is CASTTGGYQEQYF. The CDR3 nucleotides are TGTGCCAGTACGACAGGGGGCTATCAAGAGCAGTACTTC. Full variable domain (remainder filled in from reference TRBV19 and TRBJ2-7): DGGITQSPKYLFRKEGQNVTLSCEQNLNHDAMYWYRQDPGQGLRLIYYSQIVNDFQKGDIAEGYSVSREKKESFPLTVTSAQKNPTAFYLCASTTGGYQEQYFGPGTRLTVT.

With regard to this clone: One end of the junction is discordant with germline, which a read error may explain. The chain uses TRBV19 and TRBJ2-5; 8 bases are a match to TRBD1. The CDR3 extends over 15 amino acids. Germline-derived CDR1 and CDR2 are LNHDA and SQIVND (reference sequence). The CDR3 DNA sequence: TGTGCCAGTAATATAGGACAGGGTGGTCAAGAGACCCAGTACTTC. Translated, it gives CASNIGQGGQETQYF.

The chain carries TRBV15 and TRBJ1-4, with TRBD1 matching 7 bases. V was clipped by 3 bases and J by 0 bases; unmatched bases: 7. CDR1 is LNHNV, CDR2 YYDKDF, per germline (reference sequence). The CDR3 has 17 residues. DNA of the CDR3: TGTGCCACCAGCAGGGGACAGTCACCTGCAACTAATGAAAAACTGTTTTTT. Its protein is CATSRGQSPATNEKLFF.

The J gene is TRBJ2-4, the V gene TRBV30, with unresolved D. Trimming left V 2 bases short and J 0 bases short, with 5 bases between. The CDR3 has 13 residues. Germline CDR1 reads GTSNPN; CDR2 reads SVGIG (reference sequence). The CDR3 DNA sequence: TGTGCCTGGAGTTTAGAAGCCAAAAACATTCAGTACTTC. Translating gives CAWSLEAKNIQYF.